This entry lists 23 T cell receptor beta chains sequenced from one sample in a study of identical twins. TCRdb fed the 5' RACE reads into MiXCR, producing one record per CDR3 protein. The sample yields more than 1.5 million distinct CDR3 sequences, about 31% seen once. The specimen was cord blood. The receptors stem from a newborn girl in good health.

For this clonotype: A much larger clone differs from this one at a single base, so this may be a read error. V gene TRBV4-2 combines with J gene TRBJ2-5; D gene unclear. V gave up 0 bases and J gave up 7 bases, with 15 bases separating them. Germline V CDR1 and CDR2: LGHNA, YNFKEQ. The CDR3 extends over 15 amino acids. Here the CDR3 reads CASSQDPLSTWTQYF. CDR3 in DNA: TGTGCCAGCAGCCAAGACCCACTCTCTACTTGGACCCAGTACTTC.

J is TRBJ2-5 and V is TRBV2; 7 nucleotides line up with TRBD2. The CDR3 runs to 14 residues. The V segment lost 6 bases and the J segment 11 bases; nucleotides outside the gene matches: 15. Per germline, CDR1 SNHLY and CDR2 FYNNEI. CDR3 sequence: CASRPWGGLNEQYF. In nucleotides, the CDR3 is TGTGCCAGCAGGCCCTGGGGAGGGTTGAATGAGCAGTACTTC.

This clonotype was seen a handful of times. The genes are TRBV28 and TRBJ1-2, with TRBD1 matching over 10 bases. The V gene's germline CDR1 is MDHEN and CDR2 SYDVKM. The CDR3 length is 13 residues. V gave up 7 bases and J gave up 4 bases; unmatched junction bases: 3. CDR3 region: CASTGTGAYGYTF. The CDR3 bases are TGTGCCAGCACGGGGACAGGGGCCTATGGCTACACCTTC.

V is TRBV6-5 and J is TRBJ2-3; maybe TRBD2 (6 bases). The CDR3 runs to 16 residues. Germline-derived CDR1 and CDR2 are MNHEY and SVGAGI. The V and J ends lost 5 bases and 1 base respectively, with 16 bases between them. The DNA of the CDR3 is TGTGCCAGCAGTCCTGCAAGGAGGGGTCGCACAGATACGCAGTATTTT. Residues: CASSPARRGRTDTQYF.

The V call is TRBV20-1, the J call TRBJ1-2; no definite D call. This CDR3 has 12 residues. Trimming stripped 3 bases from V and 4 bases from J, with 9 bases between. The germline gives CDR1 DFQATT, CDR2 SNEGSKA (reference sequence). The CDR3 region has the DNA TGCAGTGCTAGCGACCTGCGCTATGGCTACACCTTC. It yields the protein CSASDLRYGYTF.

This clonotype was seen once. One end of the junction does not line up with germline, which may come from a read error. CDR3 region: CTISDLDNEQFF. The CDR3, as DNA: TGTACCATCAGTGACTTGGACAATGAGCAGTTCTTC. The chain combines TRBV10-3 with TRBJ2-1, with D uncertain. The CDR3 length is 12 residues. Germline V gene lookup returns CDR1 ENHRY and CDR2 SYGVKD.

CDR3 in DNA: TGCAGTGCTAGAGATCCCAGGGGTCAAAAACTGTTTTTT. The encoded protein is CSARDPRGQKLFF. The rearrangement links TRBV20-1 to TRBJ1-4; D possibly corresponds to TRBD1 (6 bases). This CDR3 contains 13 residues. V was trimmed by 0 bases and J by 9 bases, leaving 11 bases between them. Germline CDR1 and CDR2: DFQATT and SNEGSKA (reference sequence).

This chain uses TRBV27 with TRBJ2-1, with D possibly being TRBD1 (5 bases). The CDR3 covers 12 residues. Germline CDR1 is MNHEY and CDR2 is SMNVEV (reference sequence). Trimming shortened V by 6 bases and J by 6 bases, and 9 bases separated the two germline ends. CDR3 amino acids: CASSTDTNEQFF. The CDR3 nucleotides read TGTGCCAGCAGCACGGACACCAATGAGCAGTTCTTC.

With regard to this clonotype: A read error may account for a junction end that differs from germline. The chain is built from TRBV14 and TRBJ1-1; D is undetermined. From germline, CDR1 is SGHDN and CDR2 FVKESK. CDR3 length: 16 residues. CDR3 bases: TGTGCCAGCAGCCAAGATCTGGGCCGGGTGAACATTGAAGCTTTCTTT. The encoded protein is CASSQDLGRVNIEAFF.

The chain carries TRBV10-3 and TRBJ1-2, with 7 bases aligning to TRBD1. The CDR3 runs 13 residues. Germline lookup yields CDR1 ENHRY and CDR2 SYGVKD. The V segment lost 0 bases and the J segment 6 bases; nucleotides outside the gene matches: 1. CDR3 amino acids: CAISESGQDGYTF. The DNA of the CDR3 is TGTGCCATCAGTGAGTCCGGACAGGATGGCTACACCTTC.

Worth noting for this clonotype: Sequence at one end of the junction differs from germline and may be a read error. The chain couples TRBV6-1 to TRBJ1-1; no firm D call. CDR3 length: 14 residues. In germline, CDR1 is MNHNS, CDR2 SASEGT. The CDR3 DNA follows: TGTGTCAGCGGAGGGCGGGAGATGAACACTGAAGCTTTCTTT. As protein: CVSGGREMNTEAFF.

V and J are TRBV14 and TRBJ1-1; a possible D gene is TRBD1 (6 bases). CDR3 length: 14 amino acids. Germline loops: CDR1 SGHDN, CDR2 FVKESK. Trimming took off 4 bases at V and 0 bases at J, with 9 bases between the two ends. The CDR3 loop is CASSRQVLNTEAFF. CDR3 coding DNA: TGTGCCAGCAGCCGACAGGTTCTGAACACTGAAGCTTTCTTT.

V gene TRBV2 combines with J gene TRBJ1-5, with D possibly TRBD1 on 6 matching bases. The CDR3 contains 14 residues. The germline V gene encodes CDR1 SNHLY and CDR2 FYNNEI. Trimming shortened V by 4 bases and J by 3 bases, and 10 bases separated the two germline ends. For the CDR3, the DNA is TGTGCCAGCAGTGGGGACACCCCCAATCAGCCCCAGCATTTT. Residues: CASSGDTPNQPQHF.

The chain couples TRBV7-9 to TRBJ2-4, with D possibly being TRBD2 (6 bases). With the DNA end fitting TRBJ2-7 better, the J assignment may be wrong. Germline V gene lookup returns CDR1 SEHNR and CDR2 FQNEAQ (reference sequence). The CDR3 spans 15 residues. This CDR3 reads CASSLDPSESDEQYF. The DNA for the CDR3 is TGTGCCAGCAGCTTAGATCCTAGCGAGAGTGACGAGCAGTACTTC.

The CDR3 nucleotides read TGCAGTGCTAGAGAAGGGTGGAGTTCACCCCTCCACTTT. This gives the protein CSAREGWSSPLHF. V gene TRBV20-1 combines with J gene TRBJ1-6; D ambiguous. Trimming took off 0 bases at V and 9 bases at J, with 9 bases between the two ends. The CDR3 runs to 13 residues. The germline V gene encodes CDR1 DFQATT and CDR2 SNEGSKA (reference sequence).

This chain connects TRBV7-2 to TRBJ2-3; 7 bases match TRBD1. Germline trimming cut 6 bases from V and 5 bases from J; bases unmatched to any gene: 11. This CDR3 comprises 15 residues. CDR1 is SGHTA, CDR2 FQGNSA, per germline. This CDR3 is CASRSSFRGRDTQYF. The DNA for the CDR3 is TGTGCCAGCAGATCGAGCTTTAGGGGGCGAGATACGCAGTATTTT.

The V call is TRBV12-3 or TRBV12-4, the J call TRBJ2-7; 8 nucleotides align to TRBD2. The CDR3 has 15 amino acids. The ends lost 4 bases at V and 7 bases at J; junction bases unmatched: 12. CDR3 amino acids: CASSYRSGTDNEQYF. The DNA for the CDR3 is TGTGCCAGCAGTTACCGTAGCGGGACCGACAATGAGCAGTACTTC.

The chain combines TRBV29-1 with TRBJ1-1, with no clear D. The CDR3 totals 12 residues. V was trimmed by 7 bases and J by 1 base, leaving 10 bases between them. Germline CDR1 SQVTM, CDR2 ANQGSEA. The CDR3 nucleotides are TGCAGCGGTCAAAGGACGAACACTGAAGCTTTCTTT. Its protein is CSGQRTNTEAFF.

The V call is TRBV28, the J call TRBJ2-2; D is undetermined. Trimming shortened V by 1 base and J by 5 bases, and 17 bases separated the two germline ends. Germline V gives CDR1 MDHEN, CDR2 SYDVKM. This CDR3 has 17 residues. CDR3 loop: CASSLLGVGQATGELFF. Written as DNA, the CDR3 is TGTGCCAGCAGTTTATTGGGTGTCGGGCAGGCGACCGGGGAGCTGTTTTTT.

A word on this clonotype: At one end the junction does not follow the germline gene, possibly because of a read error. The chain combines TRBV11-2 with TRBJ2-7, with a weak D call TRBD2 (6 bases). The CDR3 spans 16 residues. Germline V gives CDR1 SGHAT, CDR2 FQNNGV. DNA for the CDR3: TGTGCCGGCAGCTTATCGGGACTCTCGCTTTCTTACGAGCAGTACTTC. Translation: CAGSLSGLSLSYEQYF.

The chain has TRBV7-9 and TRBJ2-3; 9 bases are shared with TRBD2. This CDR3 has 16 amino acids. V dropped 0 bases and J dropped 5; count of bases not matched to a gene: 6. Germline V lookup: CDR1 SEHNR, CDR2 FQNEAQ (reference sequence). The CDR3 protein is CASSLAAGGLGDTQYF. The CDR3 DNA reads as TGTGCCAGCAGCTTAGCTGCGGGGGGGCTTGGAGATACGCAGTATTTT. Full variable domain (remainder filled in from reference TRBV7-9 and TRBJ2-3): DTGVSQNPRHKITKRGQNVTFRCDPISEHNRLYWYRQTLGQGPEFLTYFQNEAQLEKSRLLSDRFSAERPKGSFSTLEIQRTEQGDSAMYLCASSLAAGGLGDTQYFGPGTRLTVL.

The chain has TRBV3-1 and TRBJ2-3; D might be TRBD1 or TRBD2, each matching 6 bases. V was pared by 0 bases and J by 6 bases, with 13 bases between. The CDR3 loop spans 15 amino acids. The V gene's germline CDR1 is LGHDT and CDR2 YNNKEL (reference sequence). CDR3 loop: CASSQDQGGGDTQYF. The DNA for the CDR3 is TGTGCCAGCAGCCAAGATCAAGGGGGAGGTGATACGCAGTATTTT.

This chain connects TRBV4-1 to TRBJ2-3, with D perhaps TRBD2 (5 bases). Germline CDR1 is MGHRA and CDR2 is YSYEKL. The germline V and J ends were trimmed by 2 bases and 1 base, with 13 bases remaining between them. This CDR3 is 16 amino acids long. In nucleotides, the CDR3 is TGCGCCAGCAGCCAAAATCGCGGGTCCCGCACAGATACGCAGTATTTT. This sequence encodes CASSQNRGSRTDTQYF.